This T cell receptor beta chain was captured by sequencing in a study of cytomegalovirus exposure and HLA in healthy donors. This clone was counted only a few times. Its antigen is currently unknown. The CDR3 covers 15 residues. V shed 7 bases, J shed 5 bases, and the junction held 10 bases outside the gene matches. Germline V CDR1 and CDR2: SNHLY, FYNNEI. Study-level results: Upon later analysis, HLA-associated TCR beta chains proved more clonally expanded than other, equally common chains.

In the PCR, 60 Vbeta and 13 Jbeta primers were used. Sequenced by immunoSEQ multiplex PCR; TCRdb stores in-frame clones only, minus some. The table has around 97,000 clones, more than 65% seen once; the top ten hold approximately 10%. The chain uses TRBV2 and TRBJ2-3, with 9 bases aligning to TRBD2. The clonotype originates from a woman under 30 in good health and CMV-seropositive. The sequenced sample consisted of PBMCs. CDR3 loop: CASIDVAGVKDTQYF. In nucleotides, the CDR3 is TGTGCCAGCATCGATGTAGCGGGGGTGAAAGATACGCAGTATTTT.